These 5 T cell receptor beta chains were all obtained from the same sample, sequenced in a study of cytotoxic CD8 clonotypes in ibrutinib-treated CLL. TCRdb keeps only in-frame clones here, not all; method: immunoSEQ multiplex PCR. The repertoire holds approximately 130,000 clones, with around four fifths as singletons. Specimen: PBMCs, collected after 24 months of ibrutinib treatment. These receptors all stem from a human donor with chronic lymphocytic leukemia.

This clone has just one count. The chain recombines TRBV10-2 with TRBJ2-2; D is uncertain. CDR1 WSHSY and CDR2 SAAADI come from the germline V gene. The CDR3 contains 15 residues. V lost 5 bases and J lost 2, with 12 bases in between. The CDR3 here is CASSKARDNTGELFF. In nucleotides, the CDR3 is TGCGCCAGCAGTAAGGCTAGAGACAACACCGGGGAGCTGTTTTTT.

The V gene is TRBV10-3, the J gene TRBJ1-2; a possible D gene is TRBD1 (6 bases). Germline CDR1 reads ENHRY; CDR2 reads SYGVKD. The CDR3 is made up of 14 amino acids. V was shortened by 4 bases and J by 4 bases, with 13 bases between the two germline ends. In DNA, the CDR3 is TGTGCCATCAGTGCTGGGGGGCGTACCTATGGCTACACCTTC. As protein: CAISAGGRTYGYTF.

This clone has a single count. The chain combines TRBV28 with TRBJ1-1; D remains unclear. The CDR3 has 14 amino acids. With 3 bases removed from V and 2 bases from J, the gap between germline ends came to 10 bases. The germline V gene encodes CDR1 MDHEN and CDR2 SYDVKM. The CDR3 region is CASSFPRINTEAFF. The CDR3 coding sequence is TGTGCCAGCAGTTTCCCACGGATAAACACTGAAGCTTTCTTT.

The gene calls are TRBV10-3 and TRBJ2-5; TRBD1 matches 7 bases. In germline, CDR1 is ENHRY, CDR2 SYGVKD. V was pared by 1 base and J by 1 base, with 3 bases of the junction left unmatched. The CDR3 is made up of 15 amino acids. CDR3 sequence: CAISEFRDSQETQYF. Here the CDR3 DNA reads TGTGCCATCAGTGAGTTCCGGGACAGCCAAGAGACCCAGTACTTC.

The chain joins TRBV9 to TRBJ2-5; 8 nucleotides match TRBD1. CDR1 is SGDLS, CDR2 YYNGEE, per germline. V was pared by 2 bases and J by 2 bases, with 8 bases of the junction left unmatched. This CDR3 is built from 16 residues. CDR3 amino acids: CASSVGTGELQETQYF. The CDR3 DNA sequence: TGTGCCAGCAGCGTCGGGACAGGAGAATTGCAAGAGACCCAGTACTTC.